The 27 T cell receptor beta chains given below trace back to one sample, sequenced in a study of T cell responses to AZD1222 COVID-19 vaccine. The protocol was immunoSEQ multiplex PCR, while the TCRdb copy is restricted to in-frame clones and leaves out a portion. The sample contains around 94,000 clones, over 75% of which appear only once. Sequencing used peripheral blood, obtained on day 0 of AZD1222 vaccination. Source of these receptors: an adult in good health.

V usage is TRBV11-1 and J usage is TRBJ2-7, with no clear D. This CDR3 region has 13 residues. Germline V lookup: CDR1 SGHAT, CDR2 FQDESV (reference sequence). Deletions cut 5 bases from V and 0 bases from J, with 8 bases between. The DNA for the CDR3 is TGTGCCAGCAGCCCTCGGATCTCCTACGAGCAGTACTTC. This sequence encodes CASSPRISYEQYF.

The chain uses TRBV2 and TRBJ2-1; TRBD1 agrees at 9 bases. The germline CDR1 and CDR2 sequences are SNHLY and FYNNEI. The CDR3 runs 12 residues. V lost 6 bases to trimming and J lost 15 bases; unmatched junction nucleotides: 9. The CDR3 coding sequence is TGTGCCAGCAGGGGCGGGACAGGGTCCCCGTTCTTC. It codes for CASRGGTGSPFF.

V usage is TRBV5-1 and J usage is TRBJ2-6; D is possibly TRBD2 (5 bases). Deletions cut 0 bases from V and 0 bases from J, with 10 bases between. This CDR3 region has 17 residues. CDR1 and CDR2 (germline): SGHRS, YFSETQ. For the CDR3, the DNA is TGCGCCAGCAGCTTGGAAGCGGTGAGCTCTGGGGCCAACGTCCTGACTTTC. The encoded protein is CASSLEAVSSGANVLTF.

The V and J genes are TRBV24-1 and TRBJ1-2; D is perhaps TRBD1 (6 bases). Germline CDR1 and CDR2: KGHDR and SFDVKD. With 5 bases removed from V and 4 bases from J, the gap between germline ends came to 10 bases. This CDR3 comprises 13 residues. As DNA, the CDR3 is TGTGCCACCAGTGGCCAGGGGACCTATGGCTACACCTTC. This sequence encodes CATSGQGTYGYTF.

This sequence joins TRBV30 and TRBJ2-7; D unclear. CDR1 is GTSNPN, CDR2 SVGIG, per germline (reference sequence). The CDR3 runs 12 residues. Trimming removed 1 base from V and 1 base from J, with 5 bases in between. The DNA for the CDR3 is TGTGCCTGGAGTGAAGCGTCCTACGAGCAGTACTTC. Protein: CAWSEASYEQYF.

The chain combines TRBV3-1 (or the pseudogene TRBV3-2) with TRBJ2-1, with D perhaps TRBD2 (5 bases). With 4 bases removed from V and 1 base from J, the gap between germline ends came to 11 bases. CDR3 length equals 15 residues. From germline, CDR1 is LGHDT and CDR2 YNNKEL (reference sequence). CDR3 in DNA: TGTGCCAGCAGCCCCCGGGGAGCGTCCTACAATGAGCAGTTCTTC. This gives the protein CASSPRGASYNEQFF.

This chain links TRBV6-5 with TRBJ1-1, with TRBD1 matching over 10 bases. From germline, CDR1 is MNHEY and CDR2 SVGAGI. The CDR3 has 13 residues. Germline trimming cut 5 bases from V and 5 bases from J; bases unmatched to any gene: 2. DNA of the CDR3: TGTGCCAGCAGTACGGGACAGGGGACTGAAGCTTTCTTT. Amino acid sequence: CASSTGQGTEAFF.

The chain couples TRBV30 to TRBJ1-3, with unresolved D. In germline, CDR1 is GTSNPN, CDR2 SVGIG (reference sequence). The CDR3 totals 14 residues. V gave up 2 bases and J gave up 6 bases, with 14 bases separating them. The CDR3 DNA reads TGTGCCTGGAGTCCCGACGAATTCATAAACACCATATATTTT. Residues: CAWSPDEFINTIYF.

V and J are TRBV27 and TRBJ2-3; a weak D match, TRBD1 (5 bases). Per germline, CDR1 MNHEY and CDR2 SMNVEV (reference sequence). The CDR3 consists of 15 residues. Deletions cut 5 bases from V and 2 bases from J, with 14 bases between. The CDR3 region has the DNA TGTGCCAGCAGTCCTCTAAGGGGAAACACAGATACGCAGTATTTT. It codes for CASSPLRGNTDTQYF.

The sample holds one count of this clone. Here the CDR3 DNA reads TGTGCCAGCAGCTCGGGACAGGGATGGGACACATATGGCTACACCTTC. It specifies CASSSGQGWDTYGYTF. This sequence joins TRBV11-2 and TRBJ1-2; 9 bases match TRBD1. The length of the CDR3 is 16 residues. J was trimmed by 5 bases and V by 4 bases; bases with no gene match: 11. Germline lookup yields CDR1 SGHAT and CDR2 FQNNGV.

CDR3 region: CASSQRTGGLYQPQHF. The CDR3 region has the DNA TGTGCCAGCAGCCAGAGGACAGGGGGCTTATATCAGCCCCAGCATTTT. J is TRBJ1-5 and V is TRBV4-2; 11 bases line up with TRBD1. The junction had 6 bases not matched to a gene; V was cut back by 3 bases and J by 5 bases. The CDR3 totals 16 residues. Germline V CDR1 and CDR2: LGHNA, YNFKEQ.

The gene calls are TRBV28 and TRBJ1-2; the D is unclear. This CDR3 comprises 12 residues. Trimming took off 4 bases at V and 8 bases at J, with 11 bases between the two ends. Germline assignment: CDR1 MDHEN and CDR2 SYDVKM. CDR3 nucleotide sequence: TGTGCCAGCAGTTACAACGGTCGGGGCTACACCTTC. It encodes CASSYNGRGYTF.

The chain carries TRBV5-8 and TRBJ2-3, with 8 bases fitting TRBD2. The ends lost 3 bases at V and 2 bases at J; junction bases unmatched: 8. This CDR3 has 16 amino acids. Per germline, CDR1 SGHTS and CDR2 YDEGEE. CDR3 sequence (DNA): TGTGCCAGCAGCTGGGGTCGGACTAGCTTCACAGATACGCAGTATTTT. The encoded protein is CASSWGRTSFTDTQYF.

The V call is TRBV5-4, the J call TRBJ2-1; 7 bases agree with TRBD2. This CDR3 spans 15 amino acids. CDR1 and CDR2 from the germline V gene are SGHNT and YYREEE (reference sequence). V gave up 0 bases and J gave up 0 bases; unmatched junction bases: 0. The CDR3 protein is CASSLGGSSYNEQFF. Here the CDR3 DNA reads TGTGCCAGCAGCTTGGGCGGGAGCTCCTACAATGAGCAGTTCTTC.

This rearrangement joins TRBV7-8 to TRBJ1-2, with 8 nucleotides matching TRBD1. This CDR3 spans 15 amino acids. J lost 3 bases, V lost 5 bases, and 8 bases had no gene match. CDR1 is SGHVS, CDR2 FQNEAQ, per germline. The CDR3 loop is CASSPDRVGDYGYTF. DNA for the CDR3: TGTGCCAGCAGCCCGGACAGGGTCGGAGACTATGGCTACACCTTC.

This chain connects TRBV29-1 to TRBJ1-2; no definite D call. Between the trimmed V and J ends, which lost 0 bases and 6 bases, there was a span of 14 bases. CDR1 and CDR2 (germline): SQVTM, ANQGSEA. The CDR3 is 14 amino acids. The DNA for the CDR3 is TGCAGCGTTGAAGATCCGGGTTTATCTAATGGCTACACCTTC. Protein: CSVEDPGLSNGYTF.

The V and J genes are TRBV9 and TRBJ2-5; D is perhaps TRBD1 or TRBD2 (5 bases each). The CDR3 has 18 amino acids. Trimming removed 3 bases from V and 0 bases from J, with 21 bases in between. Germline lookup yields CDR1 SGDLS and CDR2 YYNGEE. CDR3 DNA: TGTGCCAGCAGCGATGGGGCTGGGACGCTAATCTACCAAGAGACCCAGTACTTC. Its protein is CASSDGAGTLIYQETQYF. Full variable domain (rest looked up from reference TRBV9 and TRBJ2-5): DSGVTQTPKHLITATGQRVTLRCSPRSGDLSVYWYQQSLDQGLQFLIQYYNGEERAKGNILERFSAQQFPDLHSELNLSSLELGDSALYFCASSDGAGTLIYQETQYFGPGTRLLVL.

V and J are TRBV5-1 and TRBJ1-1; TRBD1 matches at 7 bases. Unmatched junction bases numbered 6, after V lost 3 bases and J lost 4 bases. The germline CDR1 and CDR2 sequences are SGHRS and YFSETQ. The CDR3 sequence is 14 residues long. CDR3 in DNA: TGCGCCAGCAGCTCCAGGGGGGATGGCACTGAAGCTTTCTTT. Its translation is CASSSRGDGTEAFF.

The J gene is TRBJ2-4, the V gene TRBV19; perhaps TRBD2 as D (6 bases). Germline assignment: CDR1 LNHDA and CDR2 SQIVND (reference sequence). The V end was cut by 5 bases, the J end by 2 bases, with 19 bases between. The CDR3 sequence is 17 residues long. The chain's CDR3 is CASSPETRVRTKNIQYF. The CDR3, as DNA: TGTGCCAGTAGTCCGGAGACTAGAGTACGGACCAAAAACATTCAGTACTTC.

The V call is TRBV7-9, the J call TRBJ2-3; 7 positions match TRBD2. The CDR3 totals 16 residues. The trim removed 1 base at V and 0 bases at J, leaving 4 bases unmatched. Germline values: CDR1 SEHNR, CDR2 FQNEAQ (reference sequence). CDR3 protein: CASSLVAGPSTDTQYF. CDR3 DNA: TGTGCCAGCAGCTTAGTAGCGGGCCCTAGCACAGATACGCAGTATTTT.

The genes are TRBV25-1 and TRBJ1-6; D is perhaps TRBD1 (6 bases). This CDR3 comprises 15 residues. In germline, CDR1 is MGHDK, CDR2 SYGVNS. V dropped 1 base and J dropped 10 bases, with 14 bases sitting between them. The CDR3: CASSEFSGGGSPLHF. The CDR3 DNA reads TGTGCCAGCAGTGAATTTAGCGGGGGCGGCTCACCCCTCCACTTT.

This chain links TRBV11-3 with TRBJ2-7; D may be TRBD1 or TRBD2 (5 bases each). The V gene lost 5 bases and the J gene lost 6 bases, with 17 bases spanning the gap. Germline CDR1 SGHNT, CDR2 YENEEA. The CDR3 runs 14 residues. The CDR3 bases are TGTGCCAGCAGCCCCTCGGGACGGCCGGTCGAGCAGTACTTC. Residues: CASSPSGRPVEQYF. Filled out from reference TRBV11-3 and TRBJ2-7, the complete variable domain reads EAGVVQSPRYKIIEKKQPVAFWCNPISGHNTLYWYLQNLGQGPELLIRYENEEAVDDSQLPKDRFSAERLKGVDSTLKIQPAELGDSAVYLCASSPSGRPVEQYFGPGTRLTVT.

The CDR3 nucleotides are TGTGCCAGCAGCTTTTCTAGCGGGGGCCCCAATGAGCAGTTCTTC. Translated: CASSFSSGGPNEQFF. V usage is TRBV7-2 and J usage is TRBJ2-1; TRBD2 aligns across 10 bases. Looked up from germline, CDR1 is SGHTA and CDR2 is FQGNSA. Trimming at V came to 3 bases and at J to 6 bases, leaving 5 bases not matched to a gene. The CDR3 has 15 residues.

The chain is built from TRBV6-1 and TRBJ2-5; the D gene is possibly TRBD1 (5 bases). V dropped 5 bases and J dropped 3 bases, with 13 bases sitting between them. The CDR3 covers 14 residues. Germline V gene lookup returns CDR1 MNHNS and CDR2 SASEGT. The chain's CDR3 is CASSRSTVKETQYF. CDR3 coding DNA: TGTGCCAGCAGTCGCTCGACAGTGAAAGAGACCCAGTACTTC.

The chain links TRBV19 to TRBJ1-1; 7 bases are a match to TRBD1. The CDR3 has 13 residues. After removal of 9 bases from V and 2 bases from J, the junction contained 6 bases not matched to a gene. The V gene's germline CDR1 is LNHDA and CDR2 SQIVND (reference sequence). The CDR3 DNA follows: TGTGCCAGCGGGACAGAATCTAACACTGAAGCTTTCTTT. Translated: CASGTESNTEAFF.

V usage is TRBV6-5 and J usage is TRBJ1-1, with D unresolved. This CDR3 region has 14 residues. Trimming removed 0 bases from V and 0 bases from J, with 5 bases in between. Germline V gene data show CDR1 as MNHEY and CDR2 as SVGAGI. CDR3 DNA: TGTGCCAGCAGTTACTCGGGTCTGAACACTGAAGCTTTCTTT. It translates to CASSYSGLNTEAFF.

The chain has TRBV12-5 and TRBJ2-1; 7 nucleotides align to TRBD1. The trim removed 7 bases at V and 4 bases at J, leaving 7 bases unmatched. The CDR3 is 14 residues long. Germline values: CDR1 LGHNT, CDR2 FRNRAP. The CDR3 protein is CASDPGTDYNEQFF. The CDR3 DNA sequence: TGTGCTAGTGACCCGGGGACAGATTACAATGAGCAGTTCTTC.